Reported below is one T cell receptor beta chain. Its target is not known. This sample stems from a study of T cells in Graves' hyperthyroidism and ophthalmopathy. Overall study results and limits: Ophthalmopathy was model-predicted a median around seven months pre-onset.

Amplification of TCR beta CDR3 regions used RNA as the template. RT-PCR in the first round (using the HTBI primer set) targeted the TCR CDR3. TCRdb reprocessed the multiplex PCR reads via MiXCR and lists one record per CDR3 protein. Of approximately 400,000 distinct CDR3 sequences listed, about 14% are singletons. The patients, who ranged from 18 to 65 in age, presented with newly diagnosed hyperthyroidism lasting under 2 months. Exclusions: uncontrolled infection, other autoimmune disease, pregnancy, lactation. The PBMCs studied were ones that came from about 10 ml fresh peripheral blood. This CDR3 has 16 amino acids. Germline CDR1 SGHVS, CDR2 FNYEAQ. Trimming at V came to 5 bases and at J to 4 bases, leaving 7 bases not matched to a gene.

Sample: blood. This TCR derives from a woman aged 55-69 years with Graves' hyperthyroidism. This sequence joins TRBV7-6 and TRBJ2-5; 13 bases are shared with TRBD2. The CDR3 region is CASSPWTSGGRETQYF. CDR3 nucleotides: TGTGCCAGCAGCCCATGGACTAGCGGGGGTAGAGAGACCCAGTACTTC.